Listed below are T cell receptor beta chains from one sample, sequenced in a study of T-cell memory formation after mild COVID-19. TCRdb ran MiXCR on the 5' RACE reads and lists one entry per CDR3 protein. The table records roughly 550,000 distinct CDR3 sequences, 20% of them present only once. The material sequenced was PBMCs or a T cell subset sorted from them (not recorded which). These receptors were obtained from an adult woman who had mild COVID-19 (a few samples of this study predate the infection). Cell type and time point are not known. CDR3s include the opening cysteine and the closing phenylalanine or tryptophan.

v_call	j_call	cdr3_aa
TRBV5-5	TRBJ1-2	CASSPDPGAAYGYTF
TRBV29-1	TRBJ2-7	CSVGGGGVAEQYF
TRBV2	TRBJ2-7	CASRIPGASYEQYF
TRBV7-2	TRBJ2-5	CASSLISGGQTQYF
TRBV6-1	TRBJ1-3	CASSEWDRNTIYF
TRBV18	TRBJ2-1	CASSLRTASSYNEQFF
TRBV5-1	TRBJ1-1	CASREQGTNTEAFF
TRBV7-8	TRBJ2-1	CASSLAATGISYNEQFF
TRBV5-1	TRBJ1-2	CASSQTLDRDYGYTF
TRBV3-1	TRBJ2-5	CASSQRASGWGETQYF
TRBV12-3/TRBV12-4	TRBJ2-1	CASSTRTGNEQFF
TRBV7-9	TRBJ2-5	CASSRIGHPEGETQYF
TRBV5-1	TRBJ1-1	CASSLGRGPDTEAFF
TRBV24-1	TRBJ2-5	CATSDMGVRGTQYF
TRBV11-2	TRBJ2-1	CASSRVAGSSYNEQFF
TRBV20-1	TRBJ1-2	CSAREQVSYGYTF
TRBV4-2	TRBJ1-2	CASSRAVGGSSFYGYTF
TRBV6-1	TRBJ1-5	CASSDRDKGGNQPQHF
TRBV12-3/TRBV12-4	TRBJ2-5	CASSPRTEKETQYF
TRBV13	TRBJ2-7	CASSNRGSSYEQYF
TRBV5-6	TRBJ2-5	CASRRTGRETQYF
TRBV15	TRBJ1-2	CATSRDLGAVESGYTF
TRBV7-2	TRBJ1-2	CASSLRDRGYTF
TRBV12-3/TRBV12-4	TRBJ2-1	CASRGDSGNEQFF
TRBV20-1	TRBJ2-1	CSAARGFYNEQFF
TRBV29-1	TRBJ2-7	CSVADRGNNEQYF
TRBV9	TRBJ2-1	CASSVEVRGTFTNEQFF
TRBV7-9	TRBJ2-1	CASSSSDRTFYNEQFF
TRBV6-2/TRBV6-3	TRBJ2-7	CASSHPGLAGDYEQYF